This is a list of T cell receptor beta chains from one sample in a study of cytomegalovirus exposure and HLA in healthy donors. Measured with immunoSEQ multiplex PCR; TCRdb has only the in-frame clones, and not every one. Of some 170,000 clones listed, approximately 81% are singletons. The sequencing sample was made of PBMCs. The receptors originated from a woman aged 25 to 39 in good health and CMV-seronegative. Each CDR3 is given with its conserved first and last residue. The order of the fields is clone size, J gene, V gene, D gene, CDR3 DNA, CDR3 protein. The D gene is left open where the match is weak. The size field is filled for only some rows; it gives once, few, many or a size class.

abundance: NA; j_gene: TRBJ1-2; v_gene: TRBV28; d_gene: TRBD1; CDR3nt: TGTGCCAGCAGTACCTTAACAGGGGTACATGGCTACACCTTC; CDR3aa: CASSTLTGVHGYTF
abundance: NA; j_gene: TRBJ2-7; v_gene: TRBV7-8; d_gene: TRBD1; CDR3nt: TGTGCCAGCAGCTTCGCACAGGGGGCCTACGAGCAGTACTTC; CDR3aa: CASSFAQGAYEQYF
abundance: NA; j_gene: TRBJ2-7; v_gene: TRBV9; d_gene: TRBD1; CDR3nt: TGTGCCAGCAGCGCTAGTGGGGACAGGGGGGTTTACGAGCAGTACTTC; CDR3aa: CASSASGDRGVYEQYF
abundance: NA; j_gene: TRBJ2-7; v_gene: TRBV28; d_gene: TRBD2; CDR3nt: TGTGCCAGCACCCAATGGGAGGGCGAGCAGTACTTC; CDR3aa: CASTQWEGEQYF
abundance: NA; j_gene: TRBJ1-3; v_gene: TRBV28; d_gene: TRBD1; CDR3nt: TGTGCCAGCAGGCCCATGTCCCGGGACAGGGAAAGCGGAAACACCATATATTTT; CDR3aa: CASRPMSRDRESGNTIYF
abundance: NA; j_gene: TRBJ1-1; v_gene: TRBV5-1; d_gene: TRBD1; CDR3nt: TGCGCCAGCATGACAGGGACTGGGAACACTGAAGCTTTCTTT; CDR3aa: CASMTGTGNTEAFF
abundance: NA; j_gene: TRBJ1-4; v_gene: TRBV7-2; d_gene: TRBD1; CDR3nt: TGTGCCAGCAAGTCCGGGACAGGGTATGAAAAACTGTTTTTT; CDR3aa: CASKSGTGYEKLFF
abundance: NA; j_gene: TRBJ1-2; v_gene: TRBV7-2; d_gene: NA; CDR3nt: TGTGCCAGCAGCTTGGGGGGGGGCGAGTATGGCTACACCTTC; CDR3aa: CASSLGGGEYGYTF
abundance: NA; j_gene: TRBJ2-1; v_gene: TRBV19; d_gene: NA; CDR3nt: TGTGCCAGTAGCCTCCGGGCCTCAGCGGGCAATGAGCAGTTCTTC; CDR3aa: CASSLRASAGNEQFF
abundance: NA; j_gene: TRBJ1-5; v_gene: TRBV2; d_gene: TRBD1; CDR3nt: TGTGCCAGCGGGATGGGACAGGGATTCAATCAGCCCCAGCATTTT; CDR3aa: CASGMGQGFNQPQHF
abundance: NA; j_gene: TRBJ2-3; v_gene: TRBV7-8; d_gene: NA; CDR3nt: TGTGCCAGCAGCTCAGGGGAAGGGATAGATACGCAGTATTTT; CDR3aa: CASSSGEGIDTQYF
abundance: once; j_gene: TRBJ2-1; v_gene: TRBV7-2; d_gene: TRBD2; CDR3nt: TGTGCCAGCAGCTTAGTACTAGCGGGAGGGGCCAATGAGCAGTTCTTC; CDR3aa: CASSLVLAGGANEQFF